The 3 T cell receptor beta chains below were found in one sample sequenced in a study of blood T cell repertoires in COVID-19. Sequencing was performed with immunoSEQ multiplex PCR; in TCRdb, only in-frame clones are kept and a portion is missing. The sample lists about 130,000 clones; around 73% were seen once. What was sequenced was peripheral blood. The receptor source for this set is a man in his sixties who had recovered from COVID-19.

This clone was observed once. This chain links TRBV5-1 with TRBJ1-4, with 8 bases aligning to TRBD1. Germline loops: CDR1 SGHRS, CDR2 YFSETQ. V shed 0 bases and J 0 bases; nucleotides not matched to a gene: 7. This CDR3 spans 18 amino acids. The CDR3 DNA reads TGCGCCAGCAGCTTGGCCGGGCCAGGGGGCGCAACTAATGAAAAACTGTTTTTT. This encodes CASSLAGPGGATNEKLFF.

The V gene is TRBV7-3, the J gene TRBJ2-2; possible D gene TRBD1, 6 bases. The CDR3 has 13 amino acids. CDR1 is SGHTA and CDR2 is FQGTGA in the germline V gene. V lost 4 bases and J 7 bases, leaving 10 bases between the germline ends. In DNA, the CDR3 is TGTGCCAGCAGCTCCACAGGGAACGGGGAGCTGTTTTTT. Its translation is CASSSTGNGELFF.

The chain couples TRBV28 to TRBJ1-4, with TRBD1 as a possible D gene (6 bases). Trimming pared 8 bases from V and 8 bases from J, leaving 18 bases between. Germline CDR1 and CDR2: MDHEN and SYDVKM. The CDR3 contains 14 residues. The CDR3 DNA reads as TGTGCCAGCCTGGGGGGGGCACAGAGAGAAAAACTGTTTTTT. Its translation is CASLGGAQREKLFF.